Given below is one TCR beta chain in context. The target of this receptor is not known. There are no base qualities to consult, and no much larger clone falls within one base. The data belong to a study of CD8 T cells in Susac syndrome (dated by TCRdb to the late 2010s). The study in broad terms: Of the Susac syndrome patients who were sequenced, roughly six had clinically active disease and 8 or 9 were in clinical remission. At blood withdrawal, Susac syndrome patients were therapy-naive, treated with corticosteroids (with IVIg additionally given to some), or treated with IVIg alone. The study used repertoire sequencing to test whether antigen drove CD8+ T cell activation and differentiation in Susac syndrome. The study compared CD8+ T cell repertoire clonality among 11 to 12 healthy donors, some 14 Susac syndrome patients and 15 multiple sclerosis patients.

Peripheral blood CD8+ and CD4+ T cells from healthy donors, Susac syndrome patients and multiple sclerosis patients were profiled by high-throughput TCR beta sequencing. Susac syndrome patients met recently defined diagnostic criteria for definite or probable disease. CD8+ TEMRA cells were enriched by FACS, while bulk CD8+ and CD4+ T cells were purified by magnetic negative isolation. Blood was collected in EDTA tubes and processed within 24 hours, with PBMCs isolated through density gradient centrifugation. PBMCs intended for TCR sequencing were frozen in liquid nitrogen and were later thawed in a 37 degrees C water bath. The sorted or isolated CD4+, CD8+ and CD8+ TEMRA cells reached a purity of at least 90%. RNA was extracted using the RNeasy kit, and about 0.5 to 1 ug of the RNA was reverse transcribed with random hexamers. The immunoSEQ multiplex PCR assay, covering 54 Vbeta and 13 Jbeta segments, was used to amplify TCR beta CDR3 regions. PCR amplification bias was corrected by using a synthetic template baseline for primer optimization and computational correction. On the study's bioinformatics: Only productive sequences were kept, with reads annotated to V, D and J genes according to IMGT and analyzed in immunoSEQ Analyzer. To calculate clonality, Shannon entropy was normalized by log2 of the number of productive unique sequences and then subtracted from one. For each patient and control, public and private clones were evaluated among the 100 most prevalent clones. Susac-specific clones were defined as absent from healthy and MS cohorts, about 1,100 published viral clones and other ImmuneACCESS disease sequences. TCRdb reran the public reads through fastp at Q25 and MiXCR, keeping productive beta chains. Each CDR3 protein gets just one entry, which takes the most common genes and DNA from the rows behind it. The V and J calls were not made by the authors but by TCRdb's processing. For this sample there are roughly 100,000 distinct CDR3 sequences; roughly 94% appear just once. The biggest ten clones account for roughly 0.38% of the sample.

The germline V gene (reference sequence) gives CDR1 as DFQATT and CDR2 as SNEGSKA. Including cysteine and phenylalanine, the CDR3 has 18 amino acids. Just the 54-base CDR3 DNA is kept, in frame starting at base 1. Trimming accounts for 6 bases at V and 1 base at J, while the number of junction bases matched to no gene is 14. Overall results and qualifications from the work: Sixteen and five Susac-specific public clones were found in the total CD8+ and CD8+ TEMRA repertoires, respectively. The number of individuals in the TCR sequencing and HLA analysis was acknowledged as relatively small. Susac syndrome CD8+ repertoires showed clonal expansion, highest in CD8+ TEMRA cells and greater in clinically active than remitting patients.

This receptor was obtained from a human donor with Susac syndrome. Sequencing was done on a sample of CD8+ T cells from PBMCs. The sequence is built from TRBV20-1 and TRBJ2-1, with 11 bases matching TRBD2. The sequenced DNA: TGCAGTGCCATAGCGAGTATTAGCGGGGGGGGTTCCTACAATGAGCAGTTCTTC. This yields the protein CSAIASISGGGSYNEQFF.